This T cell receptor (beta chain) was obtained from a study of cytomegalovirus exposure and HLA in healthy donors. The study, taken as a whole, reports: A later look showed TCR association rates differing by HLA locus, highest for DRB1 and lowest for HLA-C. HLA alleles were associated with 15,000 to 20,000 TCR beta sequences in a later analysis at 0.05 false discovery rate. Investigators reported approximately 150 TCR beta chains as tied to cytomegalovirus.

Germline V CDR1 and CDR2: SQVTM, ANQGSEA. J was trimmed by 12 bases and V by 6 bases; bases with no gene match: 10. This CDR3 contains 13 residues. Remarks on this clone: Its target is not known.

Vbeta (60) and Jbeta (13) primers were used in the PCR. Profiled with immunoSEQ multiplex PCR; TCRdb holds only in-frame clones, not every one. The table shows 100,000 or so clones, with around 86% occurring only once. The rearrangement uses TRBV29-1 and TRBJ2-1, with 11 bases fitting TRBD1. This receptor was identified in a man aged 30 to 45 in good health and CMV-seropositive. The sample was PBMCs. The CDR3: CSVGTGGITGQFF. The CDR3 DNA reads as TGCAGCGTCGGGACAGGGGGAATTACCGGGCAGTTCTTC.